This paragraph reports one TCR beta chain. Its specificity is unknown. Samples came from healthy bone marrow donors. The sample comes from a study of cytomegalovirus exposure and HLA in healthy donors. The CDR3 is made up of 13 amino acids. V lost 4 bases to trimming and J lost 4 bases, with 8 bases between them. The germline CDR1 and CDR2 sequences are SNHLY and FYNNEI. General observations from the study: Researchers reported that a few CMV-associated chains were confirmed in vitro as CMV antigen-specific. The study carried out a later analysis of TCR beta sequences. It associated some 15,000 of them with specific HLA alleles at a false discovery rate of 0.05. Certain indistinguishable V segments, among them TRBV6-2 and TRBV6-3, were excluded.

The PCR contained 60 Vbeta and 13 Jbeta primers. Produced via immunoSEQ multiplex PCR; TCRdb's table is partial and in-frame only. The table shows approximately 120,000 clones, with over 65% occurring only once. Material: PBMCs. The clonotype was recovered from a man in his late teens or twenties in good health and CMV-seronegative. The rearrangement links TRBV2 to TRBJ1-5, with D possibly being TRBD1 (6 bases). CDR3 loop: CASSADRNQPQHF. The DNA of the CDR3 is TGTGCCAGCAGTGCGGACAGAAATCAGCCCCAGCATTTT.